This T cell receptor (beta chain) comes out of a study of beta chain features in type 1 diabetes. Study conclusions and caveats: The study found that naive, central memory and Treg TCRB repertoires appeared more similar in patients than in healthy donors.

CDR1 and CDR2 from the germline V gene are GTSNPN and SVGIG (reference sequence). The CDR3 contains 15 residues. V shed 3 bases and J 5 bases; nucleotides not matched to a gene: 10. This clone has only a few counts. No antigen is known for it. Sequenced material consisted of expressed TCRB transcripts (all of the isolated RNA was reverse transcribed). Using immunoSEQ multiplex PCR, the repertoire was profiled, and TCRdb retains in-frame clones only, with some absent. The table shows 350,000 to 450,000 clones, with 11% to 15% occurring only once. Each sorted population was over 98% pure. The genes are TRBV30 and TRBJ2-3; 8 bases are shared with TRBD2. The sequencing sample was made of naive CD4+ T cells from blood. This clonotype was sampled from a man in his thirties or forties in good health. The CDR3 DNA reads TGTGCCTGGAGGCCCCCTGCGGGAGGCAGAGATACGCAGTATTTT. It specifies CAWRPPAGGRDTQYF.